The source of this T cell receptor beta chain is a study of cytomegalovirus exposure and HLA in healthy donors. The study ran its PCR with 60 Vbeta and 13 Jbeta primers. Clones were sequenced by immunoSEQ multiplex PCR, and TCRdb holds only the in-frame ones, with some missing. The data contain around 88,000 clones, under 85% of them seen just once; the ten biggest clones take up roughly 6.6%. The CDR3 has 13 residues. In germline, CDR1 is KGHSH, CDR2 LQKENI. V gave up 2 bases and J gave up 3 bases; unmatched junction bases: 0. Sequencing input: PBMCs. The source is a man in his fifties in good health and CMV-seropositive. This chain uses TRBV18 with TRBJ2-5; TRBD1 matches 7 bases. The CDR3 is CASSPGTEETQYF. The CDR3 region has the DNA TGTGCCAGCTCACCAGGGACAGAAGAGACCCAGTACTTC.